Listed below are T cell receptor beta chains from one sample, sequenced in a study of CXCR3-negative and CXCR3-positive naive CD8 T cells. From its re-call of the 5' RACE reads, TCRdb lists each CDR3 protein once, without DNA. Its listing shows several thousand distinct CDR3 sequences. Source material: naive CXCR3+ CD8+ T cells from blood. The receptors come from a human donor in good health. Some clones in this sample may be carry-over from other donors' samples. Each CDR3 is given with its conserved first and last residue. Fields, in order: V gene, J gene, clone size, CDR3 protein. A row's size may be missing; if present it is once, few, many or a size class.

TRBV29-1	TRBJ2-5	medium-sized	CSVRSGPKYQETQYF
TRBV29-1	TRBJ1-1	medium-sized	CSVYQGKNTEAFF
TRBV7-9	TRBJ1-1	-	CASTLERTEAFF
TRBV6-5	TRBJ2-7	medium-sized	CASSYSDVLYEQYF
TRBV7-9	TRBJ2-2	-	CASISPTVTGELFF
TRBV29-1	TRBJ2-7	-	CSAEGRQGATYEQYF
TRBV29-1	TRBJ1-2	-	CSHPVGNGYTF
TRBV5-1	TRBJ2-7	-	CASSLVPGTELYEQYF
TRBV3-1	TRBJ2-1	medium-sized	CASSQDGNLYNEQFF
TRBV4-3	TRBJ2-5	-	CASSQEGRGGEAQYF
TRBV7-6	TRBJ2-1	-	CASSISGGYSYNEQFF
TRBV11-2	TRBJ1-5	-	CASSFPPIFILRHQPQHF
TRBV28	TRBJ2-7	medium-sized	CASSFYVYEQYF
TRBV7-2	TRBJ2-7	medium-sized	CASSYGTSGYEQYF
TRBV2	TRBJ1-1	-	CASSEAAAGPEAFF
TRBV2	TRBJ2-1	-	CASLLDRGGNEQFF
TRBV7-2	TRBJ2-5	-	CASTRWETQYF
TRBV29-1	TRBJ2-1	medium-sized	CSVVQGSYNEQFF
TRBV20-1	TRBJ2-2	-	CSAPQGNTGELFF
TRBV29-1	TRBJ2-1	-	CSVEGLAGGYEQFF
TRBV29-1	TRBJ2-3	-	CSVALASSSVDTQYF
TRBV5-1	TRBJ2-3	-	CASSLALAGTITDTQYF
TRBV13	TRBJ2-4	-	CASSLGPGDIQYF
TRBV29-1	TRBJ2-7	-	CSVESGGGTGRYEQYF
TRBV13	TRBJ2-3	medium-sized	CASSLRGTGRPDTQYF
TRBV29-1	TRBJ2-3	-	CSVDGASTDTQYF
TRBV20-1	TRBJ2-7	-	CSARGTEVYEQYF
TRBV6-2/TRBV6-3	TRBJ2-1	-	CATIAGVNEQFF
TRBV7-9	TRBJ1-2	-	CASRPRDIDGYTF
TRBV10-3	TRBJ2-3	-	CAISESIAADTQYF
TRBV7-6	TRBJ2-1	-	CASSPSLPGTRGWQFF
TRBV18	TRBJ1-5	-	CASSPRGDSNQPQHF
TRBV5-4	TRBJ2-7	-	CASSSSSYEQYF
TRBV9	TRBJ2-5	-	CASSDRDRVQETQYF
TRBV7-2	TRBJ1-5	medium-sized	CASSLRTGAFNQPQHF
TRBV29-1	TRBJ2-6	medium-sized	CSVDQGAEAGSGANVLTF
TRBV9	TRBJ2-7	medium-sized	CASSVDGQGVNEQYF
TRBV7-9	TRBJ1-1	-	CASNDRNTEAFF
TRBV29-1	TRBJ2-7	medium-sized	CSVHRGYEQYF
TRBV4-1	TRBJ2-7	medium-sized	CASSLGTGREQYF
TRBV9	TRBJ2-2	medium-sized	CASSPPGQGTAGELFF
TRBV29-1	TRBJ2-5	-	CSVPGGIAETQYF
TRBV21-1	TRBJ1-3	medium-sized	CASSVWDGNTIYF
TRBV29-1	TRBJ2-3	-	CRAEPGQPREDTQYF
TRBV20-1	TRBJ1-5	medium-sized	CSAPGQGIGNQPQHF
TRBV5-6	TRBJ2-7	-	CANSEDRGSYEQYF